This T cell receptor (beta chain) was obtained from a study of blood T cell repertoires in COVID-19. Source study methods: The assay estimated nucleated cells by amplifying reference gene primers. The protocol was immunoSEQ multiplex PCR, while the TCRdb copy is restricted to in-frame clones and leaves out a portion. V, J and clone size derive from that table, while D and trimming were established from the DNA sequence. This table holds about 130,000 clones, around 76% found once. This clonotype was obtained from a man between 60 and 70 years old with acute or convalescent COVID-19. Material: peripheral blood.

This CDR3 is CASSPNSGRRATSDTQYF. The CDR3 DNA reads TGTGCCAGCAGCCCCAATAGCGGGAGAAGGGCCACATCAGATACGCAGTATTTT. V gene TRBV11-3 combines with J gene TRBJ2-3, with 9 nucleotides matching TRBD2. The CDR3 has 18 amino acids. J gave up 4 bases and V 5 bases, and 16 bases lay outside the gene matches. CDR1 and CDR2 from the germline V gene are SGHNT and YENEEA.